This T cell receptor beta chain was obtained from a study of OX40 agonist ivuxolimab in advanced cancers. General observations from the study: Some patients who did not respond also had low normalized T-cell clonal expansion.

A word on this clone: Its antigen is unknown.

Generated by immunoSEQ multiplex PCR, the TCRdb table keeps only in-frame clones and is missing some. The sample lists more than 75,000 clones, around 87% occurring once. Germline loops: CDR1 SGHRS, CDR2 YFSETQ. Trimming removed 0 bases at V and 1 base at J, with 11 bases between. The CDR3 extends over 15 amino acids. V usage is TRBV5-1 and J usage is TRBJ2-7; D is undetermined. The input for sequencing was CD4+ or CD8+ T cells sorted from blood, taken in a trial of the OX40 agonist ivuxolimab. This clonotype originated in an adult with an advanced solid tumor such as melanoma, head and neck, liver or kidney cancer. CDR3 region: CASSLAPGPSYEQYF. The CDR3 DNA is TGCGCCAGCAGCTTGGCCCCAGGCCCGTCCTACGAGCAGTACTTC.